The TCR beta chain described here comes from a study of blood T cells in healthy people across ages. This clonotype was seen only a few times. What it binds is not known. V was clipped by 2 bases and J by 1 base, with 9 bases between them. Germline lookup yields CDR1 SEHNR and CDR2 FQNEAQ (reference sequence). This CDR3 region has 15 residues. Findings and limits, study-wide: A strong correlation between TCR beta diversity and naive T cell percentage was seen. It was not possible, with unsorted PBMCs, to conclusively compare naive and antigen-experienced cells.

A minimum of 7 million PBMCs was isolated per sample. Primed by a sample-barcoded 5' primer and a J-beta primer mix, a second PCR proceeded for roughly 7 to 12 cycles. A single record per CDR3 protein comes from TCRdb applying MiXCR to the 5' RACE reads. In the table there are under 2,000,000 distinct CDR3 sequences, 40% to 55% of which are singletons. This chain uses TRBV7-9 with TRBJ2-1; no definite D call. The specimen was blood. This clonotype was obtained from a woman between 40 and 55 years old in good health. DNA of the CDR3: TGTGCCAGCAGCTTACAGCAAGTATCCTACAATGAGCAGTTCTTC. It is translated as CASSLQQVSYNEQFF.